Ten or more counts support the clone carrying this T cell receptor (beta chain). Antigen unknown. Patients aged 18 to 65 had newly diagnosed hyperthyroidism lasting under 2 months. Template material for amplifying TCR beta CDR3 regions consisted of RNA transcripts. During a first-round RT-PCR of the TCR CDR3, the HTBI primer set was used. TCRdb redid the calling of the multiplex PCR reads with MiXCR, one entry per CDR3 protein. The sample consists of about 160,000 distinct CDR3 sequences, over 7.5% of them appearing once. This sample is part of a study of T cells in Graves' hyperthyroidism and ophthalmopathy. Study-wide results and limits: Median prediction lead before ophthalmopathy onset was 5 to 7 months with the model. The authors' 13 V-J model separated ophthalmopathy from stable hyperthyroidism.

The CDR3 covers 15 residues. Trimming stripped 10 bases from V and 1 base from J, with 19 bases between. The V gene's germline CDR1 is MNHNS and CDR2 SASEGT. The sequencing input was blood. The V gene is TRBV6-1, the J gene TRBJ1-1; D is ambiguous. This clonotype was obtained from a woman between 18 and 30 years old with Graves' hyperthyroidism that later progressed to Graves' ophthalmopathy. The CDR3 is CAITFSEDANTEAFF. CDR3 sequence (DNA): TGTGCCATTACGTTTTCAGAAGACGCGAACACTGAAGCTTTCTTT.